What follows are 17 T cell receptor beta chains derived from one specimen sequenced in a study of response to subunit inactivated influenza vaccine. TCRdb itself ran the RT-PCR reads through MiXCR, one entry per CDR3 protein. This table has about 540,000 distinct CDR3 sequences, around 21% appearing once. These data also featured in a second study, about T cells expressing NK-cell markers. That paper adds: cDNA encoding TCR beta was synthesized via 5'RACE template switching incorporating UMIs.

The specimen was CD4+ T cells sorted from PBMCs, collected 12 days after vaccination. All receptors derive from a man in his fifties or sixties who received an inactivated influenza vaccine.

Only a few counts were recorded for this clonotype. The rearrangement joins TRBV5-5 to TRBJ2-2; TRBD1 agrees at 7 bases. J gave up 4 bases and V 1 base, and 7 bases lay outside the gene matches. CDR1 and CDR2 (germline): SGHKS, YYEKEE (reference sequence). The CDR3 contains 16 residues. CDR3 sequence (DNA): TGTGCCAGCAGCTTGCGACAGGGATTAGTCACCGGGGAGCTGTTTTTT. It encodes CASSLRQGLVTGELFF.

This clonotype has more than one count but fewer than ten. This chain joins TRBV20-1 and TRBJ2-1, with 11 bases matching TRBD2. The CDR3 consists of 16 residues. Germline V gene data show CDR1 as DFQATT and CDR2 as SNEGSKA (reference sequence). J was trimmed by 9 bases and V by 6 bases; bases with no gene match: 16. In DNA form, the CDR3 reads TGCAGTGCCATTCCCCTTACTAGCGGGGGTTATAGTGAGCAGTTCTTC. Protein product: CSAIPLTSGGYSEQFF.

This clonotype occurred a few times. The gene calls are TRBV27 and TRBJ2-7; D unclear. The V and J ends lost 2 bases and 0 bases respectively, with 8 bases between them. The CDR3 runs to 14 residues. In germline, CDR1 is MNHEY, CDR2 SMNVEV (reference sequence). DNA for the CDR3: TGTGCCAGCAGTTTAAAAGGGTACTCCTACGAGCAGTACTTC. It is translated as CASSLKGYSYEQYF.

This clonotype was seen more than once but under ten times. The V gene is TRBV20-1, the J gene TRBJ1-2; no clear D gene. The CDR3 runs to 13 residues. Trimming took off 1 base at V and 0 bases at J, with 6 bases between the two ends. Germline V gives CDR1 DFQATT, CDR2 SNEGSKA (reference sequence). CDR3 sequence (DNA): TGCAGTGCTAGAGCGCTAGCTAACTATGGCTACACCTTC. This translates into CSARALANYGYTF.

This clonotype occurred many times. The rearrangement links TRBV11-2 to TRBJ2-7; 9 bases agree with TRBD1. This CDR3 has 15 amino acids. The germline CDR1 and CDR2 sequences are SGHAT and FQNNGV. V lost 4 bases, J lost 5 bases, and 9 bases stayed unmatched. The CDR3 is CASSSIRTGANEQYF. The CDR3 DNA reads TGTGCCAGCAGCTCCATCAGGACAGGGGCAAACGAGCAGTACTTC.

V gene TRBV12-3 or TRBV12-4 combines with J gene TRBJ1-3; TRBD1 is a possible D gene (6 bases). The CDR3 covers 16 residues. V dropped 1 base and J dropped 1 base, with 11 bases sitting between them. For the CDR3, the DNA is TGTGCCAGCAGTTTAGTTGGAGGACAGTCTGGAAACACCATATATTTT. Protein sequence: CASSLVGGQSGNTIYF.

This clonotype has just one count. The CDR3 bases are TGTGCCAGCAGCTTGCCAGGTTTCTACGAGCAGTACTTC. Protein product: CASSLPGFYEQYF. The V call is TRBV5-6, the J call TRBJ2-7, with D unresolved. Germline V lookup: CDR1 SGHDT, CDR2 YYEEEE. V shed 1 base and J shed 3 bases, with 8 bases lying between them. This CDR3 is 13 amino acids long. Full variable domain (missing parts from reference TRBV5-6 and TRBJ2-7): DAGVTQSPTHLIKTRGQQVTLRCSPKSGHDTVSWYQQALGQGPQFIFQYYEEEERQRGNFPDRFSGHQFPNYSSELNVNALLLGDSALYLCASSLPGFYEQYFGPGTRLTVT.

This clonotype has just a few counts. The chain combines TRBV9 with TRBJ1-1; 7 bases map to TRBD1. The germline CDR1 and CDR2 sequences are SGDLS and YYNGEE. Unmatched junction bases numbered 8, after V lost 7 bases and J lost 5 bases. The CDR3 consists of 13 residues. The CDR3 is CASGGGGKTEAFF. Here the CDR3 DNA reads TGTGCCAGCGGAGGGGGCGGAAAGACTGAAGCTTTCTTT.

The chain carries TRBV28 and TRBJ2-1; 8 nucleotides agree with TRBD1. The CDR3 has 14 amino acids. With 2 bases clipped from V and 11 bases from J, the junction kept 8 bases outside the gene matches. In germline, CDR1 is MDHEN, CDR2 SYDVKM. The CDR3 is CASSLPTGGVQQFF. The CDR3, as DNA: TGTGCCAGCAGTTTACCTACAGGGGGAGTACAGCAGTTCTTC.

A few counts support this clonotype. The chain is built from TRBV6-1 and TRBJ2-3; D not certain. The CDR3 has 14 residues. The V end lost 6 bases, the J end lost 0 bases, and 10 bases lay between the germline ends. Germline CDR1 MNHNS, CDR2 SASEGT. CDR3 sequence (DNA): TGTGCCAGCAGGTCTTACGTTAGCACAGATACGCAGTATTTT. This translates into CASRSYVSTDTQYF.

This clonotype was seen a handful of times. The rearrangement joins TRBV7-9 to TRBJ2-5; tentative D call: TRBD2 (5 bases). The CDR3 totals 13 residues. Germline V gene data show CDR1 as SEHNR and CDR2 as FQNEAQ (reference sequence). V lost 5 bases and J lost 7, with 14 bases in between. CDR3 nucleotides: TGTGCCAGCAGCCGCGAGGGCCCTGGGACCCAGTACTTC. It codes for CASSREGPGTQYF.

V usage is TRBV7-2 and J usage is TRBJ2-7; 7 nucleotides agree with TRBD1. Looked up from germline, CDR1 is SGHTA and CDR2 is FQGNSA. The CDR3 contains 13 residues. J was trimmed by 4 bases and V by 5 bases; bases with no gene match: 5. CDR3 amino acids: CASSHDRAYEQYF. In nucleotides, the CDR3 is TGTGCCAGCAGCCACGACAGGGCTTACGAGCAGTACTTC.

CDR3 protein: CASSTSHGGYEQYF. CDR3 coding DNA: TGTGCCAGCAGCACATCCCATGGCGGCTACGAGCAGTACTTC. This chain uses TRBV9 with TRBJ2-7; D uncertain. The CDR3 extends over 14 amino acids. CDR1 is SGDLS and CDR2 is YYNGEE in the germline V gene. With 4 bases removed from V and 3 bases from J, the gap between germline ends came to 14 bases.

This clonotype has more than one count but fewer than ten. V gene TRBV7-9 combines with J gene TRBJ2-2, with 9 bases identical to TRBD2. V lost 1 base to trimming and J lost 5 bases; unmatched junction nucleotides: 5. Germline V lookup: CDR1 SEHNR, CDR2 FQNEAQ (reference sequence). The CDR3 covers 16 residues. The CDR3 DNA follows: TGTGCCAGCAGCTTAGTAGCGGGAGTGCTTACCGGGGAGCTGTTTTTT. Amino acid sequence: CASSLVAGVLTGELFF.

This clonotype was counted a few times. This sequence joins TRBV2 and TRBJ1-6; D remains unclear. The CDR3 has 15 amino acids. V lost 7 bases to trimming and J lost 11 bases, with 21 bases between them. Germline CDR1 is SNHLY and CDR2 is FYNNEI. Here the CDR3 reads CASKRSSGDGTPLHF. The DNA of the CDR3 is TGTGCCAGCAAACGGTCGTCGGGTGATGGGACACCCCTCCACTTT.

Here the CDR3 reads CASSQAQVSGNTIYF. CDR3 bases: TGTGCCAGCAGCCAGGCACAGGTCTCTGGAAACACCATATATTTT. The chain combines TRBV3-1 with TRBJ1-3, with D possibly TRBD1 on 5 matching bases. The CDR3 loop spans 15 amino acids. The germline CDR1 and CDR2 sequences are LGHDT and YNNKEL (reference sequence). Trimming cost V 3 bases and J 0 bases, with 9 bases left between them.

This clonotype was found a few times. The chain employs TRBV20-1 and TRBJ1-2; D is ambiguous. This CDR3 is built from 11 residues. Germline V lookup: CDR1 DFQATT, CDR2 SNEGSKA (reference sequence). V lost 8 bases and J 2 bases, leaving 9 bases between the germline ends. The CDR3 here is CSKVGNYGYTF. CDR3 nucleotide sequence: TGCAGTAAAGTGGGGAACTATGGCTACACCTTC.